This T cell receptor (beta chain) was captured by sequencing in a study of regulatory and conventional T cells in RAG deficiency. General observations from the study: Shannon entropy fell and Simpson indices rose in RAG-deficient patients. Other subsets showed about 10-fold reductions, but Treg unique TCR beta sequences fell approximately 90-fold in these patients. Shorter CDR3s in all patient subsets; >75% Treg-Tconv overlap in Omenn.

The CDR3 runs 19 residues. Germline V lookup: CDR1 MDHEN, CDR2 SYDVKM. Regarding this clone: Antigen unknown. The junction and the germline gene differ at one end; a read error may be behind it. The same CDR3 also results from other DNA sequences found in this sample.

Conventional CD4+ T cells were sorted from blood as CD25-low CD127-high cells. Method: immunoSEQ multiplex PCR; TCRdb's copy keeps in-frame clones and lacks some. The repertoire holds approximately 22,000 clones, with almost 96% as singletons. These data were also filed under a second study, of regulatory T cells. From that second work: The PCR used 52 TRBV and 13 TRBJ primers. Regulatory T cells showed the strongest V-J pair restriction and V/J gene skewing among patient repertoires.

Sequenced: CD25- CD4+ T cells sorted from blood. The clonotype was recovered from a human donor in good health. The chain recombines TRBV28 with TRBJ1-6; tentatively, D is TRBD1 (6 bases). The CDR3 DNA sequence: TGTGCCAGCAGTTTATTCGCAGGGGAAATGGGCTCCTATAATTCGCCCCTCCACTTT. This sequence encodes CASSLFAGEMGSYNSPLHF. The whole variable domain, remainder taken from reference TRBV28 and TRBJ1-6, is DVKVTQSSRYLVKRTGEKVFLECVQDMDHENMFWYRQDPGLGLRLIYFSYDVKMKEKGDIPEGYSVSREKKERFSLILESASTNQTSMYLCASSLFAGEMGSYNSPLHFGNGTRLTVT.